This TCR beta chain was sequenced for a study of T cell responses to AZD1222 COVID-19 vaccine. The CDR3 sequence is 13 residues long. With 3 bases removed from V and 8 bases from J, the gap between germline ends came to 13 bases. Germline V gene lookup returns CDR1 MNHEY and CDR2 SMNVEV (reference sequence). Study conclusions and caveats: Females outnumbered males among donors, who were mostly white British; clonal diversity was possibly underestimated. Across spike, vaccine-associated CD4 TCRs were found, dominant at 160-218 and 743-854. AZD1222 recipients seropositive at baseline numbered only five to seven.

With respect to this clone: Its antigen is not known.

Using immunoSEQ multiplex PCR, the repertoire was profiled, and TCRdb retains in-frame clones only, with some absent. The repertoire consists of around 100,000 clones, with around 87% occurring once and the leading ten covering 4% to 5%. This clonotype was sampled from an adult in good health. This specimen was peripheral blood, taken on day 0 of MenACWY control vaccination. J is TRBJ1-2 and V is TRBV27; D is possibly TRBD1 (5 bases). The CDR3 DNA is TGTGCCAGCAGTTTCAGGCAGGGCGGCGGCTACACCTTC. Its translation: CASSFRQGGGYTF.